Below, 28 T cell receptor beta chains from the same sample are listed, as sequenced in a study of regulatory T cells in long-lasting Graves disease. Researchers made TCR beta libraries by using iRepertoire HTBI primers and running Arm-PCR on CDR3 regions. TCRdb analysed the multiplex PCR reads with MiXCR anew, one entry per CDR3 protein. The sample holds roughly 700,000 distinct CDR3 sequences, around 32% seen once. Time point given: persistent/refractory GD, antithyroid drugs over 5 years with positive TRAb. Preparation of the TCR library used RNA extracted from PBMCs. The material was peripheral blood mononuclear cells (PBMCs), obtained when the disease was refractory, from a patient treated with antithyroid drugs. Receptors originate from a female donor with Graves disease.

The chain joins TRBV7-9 to TRBJ1-4; the D gene is possibly TRBD1 (5 bases). The CDR3 is 15 residues long. V was cut by 6 bases and J by 5 bases, with 16 bases left in between. Looked up from germline, CDR1 is SEHNR and CDR2 is FQNEAQ (reference sequence). The CDR3 protein is CASSSRSTVNEKLFF. In DNA, the CDR3 is TGTGCCAGCAGTTCCCGGTCGACAGTGAATGAAAAACTGTTTTTT. The full variable domain, with the rest looked up from reference TRBV7-9 and TRBJ1-4, is DTGVSQNPRHKITKRGQNVTFRCDPISEHNRLYWYRQTLGQGPEFLTYFQNEAQLEKSRLLSDRFSAERPKGSFSTLEIQRTEQGDSAMYLCASSSRSTVNEKLFFGSGTQLSVL.

This clonotype was picked up many times. The V gene is TRBV20-1, the J gene TRBJ1-2, with 9 bases matching TRBD1. Germline assignment: CDR1 DFQATT and CDR2 SNEGSKA (reference sequence). J was trimmed by 2 bases and V by 5 bases; bases with no gene match: 12. CDR3 size: 16 residues. In DNA, the CDR3 is TGCAGTGCTCCCGTCTCAACAGGGGGCTTGAACTATGGCTACACCTTC. It encodes CSAPVSTGGLNYGYTF.

The sample holds many counts of this clonotype. J is TRBJ1-1 and V is TRBV12-3 or TRBV12-4; 7 nucleotides agree with TRBD1. This CDR3 comprises 14 residues. V lost 5 bases and J lost 5; bases outside the gene matches: 8. The DNA of the CDR3 is TGTGCCAGCAGTCCGGACAGGCTAGGGACTGAAGCTTTCTTT. Encoded protein: CASSPDRLGTEAFF.

This chain joins TRBV6-2 or TRBV6-3 and TRBJ1-5; D might be TRBD1 (6 bases). CDR3 size: 16 residues. The V gene lost 1 base and the J gene lost 1 base, with 11 bases spanning the gap. From germline, CDR1 is MNHEY and CDR2 SVGEGT. The CDR3 DNA follows: TGTGCCAGCAGTTACTGGCAGGGGACAAGCAATCAGCCCCAGCATTTT. This encodes CASSYWQGTSNQPQHF.

This clonotype has a handful of counts. This sequence joins TRBV6-5 and TRBJ1-2; D is perhaps TRBD1 (5 bases). The V gene's germline CDR1 is MNHEY and CDR2 SVGAGI. The V end was cut by 4 bases, the J end by 1 base, with 13 bases between. CDR3 length equals 15 residues. CDR3 region: CASSFFQGGNYGYTF. Written as DNA, the CDR3 is TGTGCCAGCAGTTTCTTCCAGGGTGGTAACTATGGCTACACCTTC.

A few counts support this clonotype. This rearrangement joins TRBV7-6 to TRBJ2-7; unclear D gene. Trimming cost V 0 bases and J 5 bases, with 8 bases left between them. This CDR3 is 13 amino acids long. CDR1 is SGHVS and CDR2 is FNYEAQ in the germline V gene. CDR3 sequence reads: CASSLAGSDEQYF. CDR3 DNA: TGTGCCAGCAGCTTAGCGGGGTCGGACGAGCAGTACTTC.

This clonotype was detected many times. This rearrangement joins TRBV30 to TRBJ1-1, with D possibly matching TRBD1 (5 bases). The CDR3 extends over 12 amino acids. Trimming removed 3 bases from V and 1 base from J, with 6 bases in between. Germline V lookup: CDR1 GTSNPN, CDR2 SVGIG (reference sequence). The CDR3 protein is CAWRQENTEAFF. CDR3 nucleotide sequence: TGTGCCTGGAGACAGGAGAACACTGAAGCTTTCTTT.

This clonotype was seen more than once but under ten times. V and J are TRBV2 and TRBJ1-2; no clear D gene. Germline CDR1 reads SNHLY; CDR2 reads FYNNEI. This CDR3 is 15 amino acids long. Between the trimmed V and J ends, which lost 2 bases and 2 bases, there was a span of 12 bases. CDR3 sequence: CASSERGLGNYGYTF. CDR3 bases: TGTGCCAGCAGTGAAAGAGGTTTGGGAAACTATGGCTACACCTTC.

This clonotype was seen a few times. The chain is built from TRBV7-2 and TRBJ2-2; D is ambiguous. Germline CDR1 reads SGHTA; CDR2 reads FQGNSA. Trimming stripped 4 bases from V and 6 bases from J, with 18 bases between. The CDR3 sequence is 16 residues long. CDR3 region: CASSSLPFFGAGELFF. The CDR3 DNA sequence: TGTGCCAGCAGCTCACTACCCTTCTTCGGTGCCGGGGAGCTGTTTTTT.

This clonotype appeared a few times. The rearrangement joins TRBV20-1 to TRBJ2-7; TRBD2 matches at 9 bases. The CDR3 is 17 residues long. CDR1 and CDR2 (germline): DFQATT, SNEGSKA (reference sequence). J lost 4 bases, V lost 0 bases, and 13 bases had no gene match. CDR3 in amino acids: CSARDPSFSGSSYEQYF. In nucleotides, the CDR3 is TGCAGTGCTAGAGATCCCTCTTTTAGCGGGAGTTCTTACGAGCAGTACTTC.

The chain is built from TRBV3-1 and TRBJ1-1, with D uncertain. V was trimmed by 0 bases and J by 3 bases, leaving 5 bases between them. Looked up from germline, CDR1 is LGHDT and CDR2 is YNNKEL (reference sequence). CDR3 length: 13 residues. In DNA form, the CDR3 reads TGTGCCAGCAGCCAAGATTGGTACACTGAAGCTTTCTTT. Translation gives CASSQDWYTEAFF.

This clonotype was recorded at least ten times. The V call is TRBV6-1, the J call TRBJ2-7, with 9 positions matching TRBD1. V dropped 5 bases and J dropped 2; count of bases not matched to a gene: 7. Germline V gene data show CDR1 as MNHNS and CDR2 as SASEGT. The CDR3 sequence is 15 residues long. This chain's CDR3 is CASSPYRGRTYEQYF. The CDR3 DNA sequence: TGTGCCAGCAGTCCATACAGGGGGCGGACCTACGAGCAGTACTTC.

This clonotype has ten or more counts. The chain links TRBV28 to TRBJ1-1; D is perhaps TRBD1 (5 bases). The germline V gene has CDR1 MDHEN and CDR2 SYDVKM. The V gene lost 2 bases and the J gene lost 0 bases, with 16 bases spanning the gap. The CDR3 is 17 residues long. The CDR3 DNA follows: TGTGCCAGCAGTTTACTGCCTGGGGGACGGTTGAACACTGAAGCTTTCTTT. Amino acids: CASSLLPGGRLNTEAFF.

This clonotype was counted many times. V gene TRBV15 combines with J gene TRBJ1-5; 8 nucleotides match TRBD1. J lost 6 bases, V lost 4 bases, and 8 bases had no gene match. Germline CDR1 and CDR2: LNHNV and YYDKDF (reference sequence). The CDR3 spans 15 residues. This chain's CDR3 is CATSTTTGAGQPQHF. DNA for the CDR3: TGTGCCACCAGCACAACGACAGGGGCTGGTCAGCCCCAGCATTTT.

This chain uses TRBV19 with TRBJ2-7; 9 bases line up with TRBD2. CDR1 is LNHDA, CDR2 SQIVND, per germline (reference sequence). This CDR3 has 15 residues. J lost 5 bases, V lost 7 bases, and 12 bases had no gene match. The CDR3, as DNA: TGTGCCAGTAAATTAATGGCGGGAGGGCCTCACGAGCAGTACTTC. Its protein is CASKLMAGGPHEQYF.

This rearrangement joins TRBV27 to TRBJ2-2; D is perhaps TRBD1 or TRBD2 (5 bases each). V was shortened by 8 bases and J by 0 bases, with 13 bases between the two germline ends. The CDR3 contains 15 residues. Germline-derived CDR1 and CDR2 are MNHEY and SMNVEV (reference sequence). The CDR3 bases are TGTGCCAGCCGTAGGGACGGATCGAACACCGGGGAGCTGTTTTTT. The encoded protein is CASRRDGSNTGELFF.

The rearrangement links TRBV20-1 to TRBJ2-7, with TRBD2 identical over 8 bases. Germline assignment: CDR1 DFQATT and CDR2 SNEGSKA (reference sequence). V trimming: 5 bases; J trimming: 5 bases; junction bases outside the gene matches: 20. The CDR3 sequence is 17 residues long. The CDR3 loop reads CSAFRLSSGIGGNEQYF. In DNA, the CDR3 is TGCAGTGCTTTCCGGCTAAGTAGCGGGATCGGGGGTAACGAGCAGTACTTC.

The rearrangement links TRBV2 to TRBJ1-5; D unclear. This CDR3 has 15 amino acids. Germline CDR1 reads SNHLY; CDR2 reads FYNNEI. V gave up 1 base and J gave up 9 bases, with 16 bases separating them. Here the CDR3 DNA reads TGTGCCAGCAGTGAAGGGGCCAGCCCATTTAGGCCCCAGCATTTT. The encoded protein is CASSEGASPFRPQHF.

The V gene is TRBV10-3, the J gene TRBJ2-7; 9 bases are a match to TRBD2. Trimming took 0 bases from V and 4 from J; bases not matched to a gene: 7. This CDR3 has 16 amino acids. Per germline, CDR1 ENHRY and CDR2 SYGVKD. The chain's CDR3 is CAISESGLAGFYEQYF. In nucleotides, the CDR3 is TGTGCCATCAGTGAGTCAGGGCTAGCGGGATTTTACGAGCAGTACTTC.

This chain joins TRBV5-4 and TRBJ1-1; D ambiguous. Trimming took off 2 bases at V and 7 bases at J, with 9 bases between the two ends. This CDR3 has 12 amino acids. CDR1 and CDR2 (germline): SGHNT, YYREEE (reference sequence). The CDR3, as DNA: TGTGCCAGCAGCTTTGGGCAGCTTGAAGCTTTCTTT. Translation: CASSFGQLEAFF.

The chain has TRBV28 and TRBJ1-2; D unresolved. CDR1 is MDHEN, CDR2 SYDVKM, per germline. The CDR3 sequence is 13 residues long. V shed 6 bases and J shed 8 bases, with 16 bases lying between them. The CDR3 coding sequence is TGTGCCAGCAGCCCCGTGGGGTCCGGCGGCTACACCTTC. It specifies CASSPVGSGGYTF.

This sequence joins TRBV7-2 and TRBJ2-2; TRBD1 agrees at 8 bases. In germline, CDR1 is SGHTA, CDR2 FQGNSA. Trimming removed 6 bases from V and 6 bases from J; junction bases left unmatched: 3. The CDR3 totals 13 residues. This CDR3 is CASRSGGPGELFF. CDR3 bases: TGTGCCAGCAGATCAGGGGGCCCCGGGGAGCTGTTTTTT.

This chain's CDR3 is CASSSPSGRNTGELFF. CDR3 DNA sequence: TGTGCCAGCAGTTCACCTAGCGGGAGGAACACCGGGGAGCTGTTTTTT. The genes are TRBV28 and TRBJ2-2, with 10 positions matching TRBD2. V shed 4 bases and J 1 base; nucleotides not matched to a gene: 3. The germline CDR1 and CDR2 sequences are MDHEN and SYDVKM. The CDR3 sequence is 16 residues long.

This clonotype has only a few counts. The chain links TRBV19 to TRBJ1-5; 7 positions agree with TRBD1. Losses at the gene ends were 3 bases for V and 5 bases for J; bases not matched to a gene: 7. The CDR3 sequence is 15 residues long. The germline V gene encodes CDR1 LNHDA and CDR2 SQIVND (reference sequence). The CDR3 protein is CASSIGQVIHQPQHF. CDR3 sequence (DNA): TGTGCCAGTAGTATCGGACAGGTCATCCATCAGCCCCAGCATTTT.

This clonotype was recorded many times. CDR3 nucleotides: TGTGCCAGCAGTAAAGACAGGAACACTGAAGCTTTCTTT. It translates to CASSKDRNTEAFF. The V and J genes are TRBV2 and TRBJ1-1; weak D call: TRBD1 (5 bases). The V and J ends lost 5 bases and 1 base respectively, with 8 bases between them. This CDR3 spans 13 amino acids. Germline loops: CDR1 SNHLY, CDR2 FYNNEI.

This chain links TRBV12-3 or TRBV12-4 with TRBJ2-4; 9 nucleotides line up with TRBD2. V dropped 3 bases and J dropped 4; count of bases not matched to a gene: 7. CDR3 length: 16 amino acids. Written as DNA, the CDR3 is TGTGCCAGCAGTTTTTTGACTAGCGGAACTAAAAACATTCAGTACTTC. This encodes CASSFLTSGTKNIQYF.

For the CDR3, the DNA is TGTGCCAGCAGCCAAGTCGCCTTTTCCGGGGAGCTGTTTTTT. Amino acids: CASSQVAFSGELFF. J is TRBJ2-2 and V is TRBV3-1; no clear D. This CDR3 has 14 amino acids. Trimming shortened V by 1 base and J by 6 bases, and 9 bases separated the two germline ends. Per germline, CDR1 LGHDT and CDR2 YNNKEL (reference sequence).

Comments on this clonotype: One end of the junction fails to match germline, which may point to a read error. V and J are TRBV28 and TRBJ2-2; 14 positions agree with TRBD2. The CDR3 is made up of 17 amino acids. CDR1 and CDR2 (germline): MDHEN, SYDVKM. CDR3 sequence: CASSLSGLAGADGELFF. The CDR3 coding sequence is TGTGCCAGCAGCTTATCGGGACTAGCGGGAGCGGACGGGGAGCTGTTTTTT.